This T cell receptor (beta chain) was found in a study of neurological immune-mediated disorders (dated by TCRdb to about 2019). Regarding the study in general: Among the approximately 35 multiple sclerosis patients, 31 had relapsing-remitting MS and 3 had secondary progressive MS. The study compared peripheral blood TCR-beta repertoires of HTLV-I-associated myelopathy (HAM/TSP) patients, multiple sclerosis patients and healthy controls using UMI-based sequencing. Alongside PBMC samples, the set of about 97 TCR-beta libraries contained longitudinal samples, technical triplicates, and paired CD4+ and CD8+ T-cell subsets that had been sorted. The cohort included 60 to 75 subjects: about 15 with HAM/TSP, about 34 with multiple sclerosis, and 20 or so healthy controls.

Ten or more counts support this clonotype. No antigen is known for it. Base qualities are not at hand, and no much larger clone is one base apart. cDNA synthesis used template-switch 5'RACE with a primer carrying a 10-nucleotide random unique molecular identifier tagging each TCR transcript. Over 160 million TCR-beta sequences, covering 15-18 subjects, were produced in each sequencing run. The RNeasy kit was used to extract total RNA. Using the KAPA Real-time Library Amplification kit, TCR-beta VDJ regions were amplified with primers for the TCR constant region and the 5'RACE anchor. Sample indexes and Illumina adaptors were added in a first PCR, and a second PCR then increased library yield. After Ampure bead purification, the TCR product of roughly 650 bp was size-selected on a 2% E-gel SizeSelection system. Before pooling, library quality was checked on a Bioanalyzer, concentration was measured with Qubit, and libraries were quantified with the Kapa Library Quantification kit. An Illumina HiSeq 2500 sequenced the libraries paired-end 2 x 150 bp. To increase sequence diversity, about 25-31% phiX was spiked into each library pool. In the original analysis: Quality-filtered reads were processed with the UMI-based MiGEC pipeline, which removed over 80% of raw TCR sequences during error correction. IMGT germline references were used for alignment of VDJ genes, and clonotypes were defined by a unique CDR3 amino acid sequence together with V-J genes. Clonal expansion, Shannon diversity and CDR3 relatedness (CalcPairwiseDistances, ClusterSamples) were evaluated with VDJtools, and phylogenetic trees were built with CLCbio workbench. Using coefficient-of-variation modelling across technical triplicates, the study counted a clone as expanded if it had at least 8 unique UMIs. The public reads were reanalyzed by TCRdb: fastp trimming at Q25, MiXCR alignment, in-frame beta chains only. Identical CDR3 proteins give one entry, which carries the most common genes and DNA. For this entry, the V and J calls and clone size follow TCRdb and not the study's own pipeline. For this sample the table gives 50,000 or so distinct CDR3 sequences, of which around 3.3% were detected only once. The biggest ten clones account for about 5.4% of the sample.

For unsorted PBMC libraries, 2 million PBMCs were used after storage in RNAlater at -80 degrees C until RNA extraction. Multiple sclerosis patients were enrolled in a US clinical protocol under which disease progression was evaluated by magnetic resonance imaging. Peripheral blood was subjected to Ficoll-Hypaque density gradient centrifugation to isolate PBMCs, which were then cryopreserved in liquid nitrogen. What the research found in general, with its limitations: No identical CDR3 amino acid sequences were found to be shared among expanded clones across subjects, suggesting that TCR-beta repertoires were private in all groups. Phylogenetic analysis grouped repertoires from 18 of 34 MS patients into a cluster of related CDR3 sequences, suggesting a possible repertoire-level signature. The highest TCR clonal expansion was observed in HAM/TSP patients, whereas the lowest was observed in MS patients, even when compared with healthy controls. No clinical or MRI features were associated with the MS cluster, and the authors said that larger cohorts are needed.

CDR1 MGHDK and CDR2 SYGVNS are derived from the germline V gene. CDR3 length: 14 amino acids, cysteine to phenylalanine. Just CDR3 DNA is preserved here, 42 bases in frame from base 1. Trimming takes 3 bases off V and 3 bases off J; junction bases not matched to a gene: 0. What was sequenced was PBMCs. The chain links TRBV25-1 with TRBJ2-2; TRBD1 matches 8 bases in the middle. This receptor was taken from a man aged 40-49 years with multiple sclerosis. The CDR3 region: CASSEDRDTGELFF. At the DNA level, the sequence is TGTGCCAGCAGTGAGGACAGGGACACCGGGGAGCTGTTTTTT.